There are many counts of the clone carrying this TCR beta chain. The sample originates from a study of T-cell reconstitution after alpha-beta-depleted transplantation in children. The TCRbeta library was prepared with unique molecular identifiers. TCRdb called the PCR reads again in MiXCR, with one record for every CDR3 protein. The table shows about 690,000 distinct CDR3 sequences, with around 17% occurring only once. Germline assignment: CDR1 SQVTM and CDR2 ANQGSEA. V shed 5 bases and J 6 bases; nucleotides not matched to a gene: 9. The CDR3 length is 14 residues. The genes are TRBV29-1 and TRBJ2-1; 8 nucleotides align to TRBD1. The material sequenced was PBMCs from the stem cell graft donor, taken from the stem cell graft. This receptor was obtained from a human donor who donated a stem cell graft to a child with acute myeloid leukemia. The CDR3 protein is CSVRQGIFANEQFF. The CDR3, as DNA: TGCAGCGTTCGACAGGGGATTTTCGCCAATGAGCAGTTCTTC.